This T cell receptor beta chain was recorded in a study of T cells in Graves' hyperthyroidism and ophthalmopathy. Regions amplified from RNA transcripts were the TCR beta CDR3 regions. The HTBI set primed first-round TCR CDR3 RT-PCR. TCRdb analysed the multiplex PCR reads with MiXCR anew, one entry per CDR3 protein. Of roughly 660,000 distinct CDR3 sequences listed, 15% to 20% were seen once; the top ten hold around 15%. This clonotype was seen a few times. Trimming shortened V by 1 base and J by 1 base, and 14 bases separated the two germline ends. Germline lookup yields CDR1 GTSNPN and CDR2 SVGIG (reference sequence). This CDR3 has 16 residues.

The chain employs TRBV30 and TRBJ2-1; the D gene could be TRBD1 or TRBD2 (5 bases each). The TCR sequence derives from a man aged 45-60 years with Graves' hyperthyroidism. Material for sequencing was blood. The CDR3 sequence: CAWSGDPPSSYNEQFF. The CDR3 nucleotides read TGTGCCTGGAGTGGGGACCCTCCCAGTTCCTACAATGAGCAGTTCTTC.